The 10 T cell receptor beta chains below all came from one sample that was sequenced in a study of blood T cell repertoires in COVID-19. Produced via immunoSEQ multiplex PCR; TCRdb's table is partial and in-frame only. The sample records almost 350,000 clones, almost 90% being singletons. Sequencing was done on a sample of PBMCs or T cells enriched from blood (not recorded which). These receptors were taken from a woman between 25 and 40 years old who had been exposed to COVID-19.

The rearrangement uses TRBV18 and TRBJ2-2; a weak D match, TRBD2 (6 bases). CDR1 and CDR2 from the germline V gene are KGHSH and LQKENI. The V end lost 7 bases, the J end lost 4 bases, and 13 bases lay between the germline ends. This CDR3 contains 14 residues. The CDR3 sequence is CASLAGGATGELFF. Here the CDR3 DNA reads TGTGCCAGCTTGGCCGGGGGAGCCACCGGGGAGCTGTTTTTT.

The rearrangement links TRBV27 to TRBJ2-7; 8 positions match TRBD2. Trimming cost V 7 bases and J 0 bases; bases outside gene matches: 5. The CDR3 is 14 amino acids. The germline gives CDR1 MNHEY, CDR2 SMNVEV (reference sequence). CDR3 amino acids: CASKGAGVSYEQYF. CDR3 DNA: TGTGCCAGCAAGGGAGCGGGGGTCTCCTACGAGCAGTACTTC.

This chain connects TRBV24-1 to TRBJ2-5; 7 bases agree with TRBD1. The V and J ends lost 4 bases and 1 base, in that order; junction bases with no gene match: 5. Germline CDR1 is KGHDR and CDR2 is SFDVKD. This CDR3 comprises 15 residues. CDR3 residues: CATSDIQGSQETQYF. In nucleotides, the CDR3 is TGTGCCACCAGTGACATACAGGGGAGCCAAGAGACCCAGTACTTC.

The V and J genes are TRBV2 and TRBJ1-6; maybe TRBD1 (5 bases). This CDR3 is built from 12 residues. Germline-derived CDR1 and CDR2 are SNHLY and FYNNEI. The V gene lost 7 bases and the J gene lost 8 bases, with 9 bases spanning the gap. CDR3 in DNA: TGTGCCAGCACCAAAGGGGATTCACCCCTCCACTTT. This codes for CASTKGDSPLHF.

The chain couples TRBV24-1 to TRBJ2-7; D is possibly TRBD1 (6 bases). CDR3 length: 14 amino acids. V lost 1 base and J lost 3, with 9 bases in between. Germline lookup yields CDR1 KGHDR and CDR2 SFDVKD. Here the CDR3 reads CATSDFSTGYEQYF. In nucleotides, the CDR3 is TGTGCCACCAGTGATTTTTCGACAGGCTACGAGCAGTACTTC.

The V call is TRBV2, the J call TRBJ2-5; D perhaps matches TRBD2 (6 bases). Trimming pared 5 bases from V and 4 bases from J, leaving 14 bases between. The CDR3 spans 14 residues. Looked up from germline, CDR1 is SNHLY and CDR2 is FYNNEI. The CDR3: CASSPILGGETQYF. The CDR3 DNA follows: TGTGCCAGCAGTCCCATTTTGGGGGGAGAGACCCAGTACTTC. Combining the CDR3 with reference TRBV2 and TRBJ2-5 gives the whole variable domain EPEVTQTPSHQVTQMGQEVILRCVPISNHLYFYWYRQILGQKVEFLVSFYNNEISEKSEIFDDQFSVERPDGSNFTLKIRSTKLEDSAMYFCASSPILGGETQYFGPGTRLLVL.

This CDR3 reads CASSPIGTAINEKLFF. The CDR3 nucleotides read TGTGCCAGCAGTCCTATTGGGACAGCAATAAATGAAAAACTGTTTTTT. The J gene is TRBJ1-4, the V gene TRBV28; the match to TRBD1 covers 7 bases. The CDR3 runs to 16 residues. Trimming removed 5 bases from V and 5 bases from J; junction bases left unmatched: 11. CDR1 is MDHEN and CDR2 is SYDVKM in the germline V gene.

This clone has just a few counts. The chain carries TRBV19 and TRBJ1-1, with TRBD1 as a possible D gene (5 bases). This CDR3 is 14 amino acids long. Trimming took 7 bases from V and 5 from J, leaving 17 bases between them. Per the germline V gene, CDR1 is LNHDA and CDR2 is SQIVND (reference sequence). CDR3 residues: CASKPRAGGTEAFF. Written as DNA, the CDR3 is TGTGCCAGTAAACCAAGAGCCGGGGGAACTGAAGCTTTCTTT.

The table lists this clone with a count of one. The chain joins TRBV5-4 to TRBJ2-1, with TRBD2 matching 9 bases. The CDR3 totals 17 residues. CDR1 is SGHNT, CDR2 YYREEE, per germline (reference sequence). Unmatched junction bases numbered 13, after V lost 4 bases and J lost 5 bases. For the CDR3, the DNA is TGTGCCAGCAGCCCTCCCTCGTGGCGGGAGGGGAACAATGAGCAGTTCTTC. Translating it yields CASSPPSWREGNNEQFF.

The CDR3 region has the DNA TGTGCCACCAGCCCGGGTGTGAGCAATCAGCCCCAGCATTTT. Amino acid sequence: CATSPGVSNQPQHF. The chain is built from TRBV24-1 and TRBJ1-5; the D is unclear. Deletions cut 7 bases from V and 1 base from J, with 10 bases between. This CDR3 is built from 14 residues. Germline V CDR1 and CDR2: KGHDR, SFDVKD.